This T cell receptor beta chain was identified in a study of Tregs in tolerant kidney transplant recipients. Repertoires were generated with immunoSEQ multiplex PCR, while TCRdb's copy carries only in-frame clones and drops some. The sample includes some 90,000 clones, over 85% of them seen just once. The CDR3 loop spans 14 amino acids. The ends were cut back, 2 bases at V and 6 bases at J, with 11 bases in the middle. Germline loops: CDR1 ENHRY, CDR2 SYGVKD. V and J are TRBV10-3 and TRBJ2-1; TRBD1 might be the D (6 bases). The clonotype comes from a human donor in good health. The sequenced sample was CD8+ T cells from blood. CDR3 DNA sequence: TGTGCCATCAGTGAGGGCAGGGGTATCAATGAGCAGTTCTTC. Protein product: CAISEGRGINEQFF.